The rows below give T cell receptor beta chains drawn from one sample of a study of blood T cell repertoires in COVID-19. Here immunoSEQ multiplex PCR was the method, and the copy in TCRdb shows in-frame clones only, minus some. The table has approximately 110,000 clones, less than 75% seen once; the top ten hold under 1%. Sequenced: peripheral blood. The receptors were sampled from a human donor with acute or convalescent COVID-19. The donor label of this sample is uncertain. CDR3s leave out the opening cysteine and the closing phenylalanine or tryptophan. Each record gives: V gene, J gene, D gene, CDR3 protein. A D gene is named only where the DNA matches it firmly.

TRBV24-1	TRBJ2-3	-	ATRSLITGTQY
TRBV5-1	TRBJ2-2	-	ASSLQGIKTGELF
TRBV19	TRBJ1-4	-	ASSGDFGLGEKLF
TRBV10-3	TRBJ1-1	-	AISDTTVNTEAF
TRBV19	TRBJ1-2	-	ASSIAANYGYT
TRBV2	TRBJ2-5	-	ASRGGTGSQETQY
TRBV30	TRBJ2-1	-	AWTGSSYNEQF
TRBV2	TRBJ1-3	-	ASSDRVGGNTIY
TRBV6-5	TRBJ2-2	-	ATNTGRNTGELF
TRBV7-9	TRBJ2-3	TRBD1	ASSAFGTGTTDTQY
TRBV19	TRBJ1-6	-	ASSIKGNYSPLH
TRBV4-1	TRBJ2-3	-	ASSPFLASTDTQY
TRBV10-3	TRBJ1-2	-	AISTAMERLYYGYT
TRBV29-1	TRBJ2-1	-	SARPGQGYNEQF
TRBV7-9	TRBJ1-4	TRBD1	ASSPGQVGTWF
TRBV24-1	TRBJ2-3	TRBD2	ATSDTGLVADTQY
TRBV10-2	TRBJ1-4	-	ASSDPLGREEKLF
TRBV30	TRBJ1-2	TRBD1	AWSVPGQERYT
TRBV28	TRBJ1-2	-	ASSLWDSYGYT
TRBV27	TRBJ1-2	-	ASSSGTLSLRDGYT
TRBV12-3/TRBV12-4	TRBJ1-4	-	ASSFYEKLF
TRBV29-1	TRBJ1-1	TRBD1	SVEEGTGTEAF
TRBV5-1	TRBJ2-5	-	ASSGAGHTNQETQY
TRBV2	TRBJ1-4	TRBD1	ASSDRQGGEKLF
TRBV19	TRBJ2-3	TRBD2	ASSYARGTSTDTQY
TRBV6-4	TRBJ1-5	-	ASSAEGGQPRH
TRBV12-5	TRBJ1-6	TRBD1	ASGLTPGTGSNSPLH
TRBV28	TRBJ1-3	TRBD1	ASSGQMFHSGNTIY
TRBV4-2	TRBJ2-3	TRBD2	ASSQVAPGLASGDTQY
TRBV18	TRBJ1-5	TRBD1	ASSWDRASNQPQH
TRBV28	TRBJ1-4	TRBD1	ASTPLQGIVEVNEKLF
TRBV6-5	TRBJ1-1	-	ASSMGAGDTEAF
TRBV28	TRBJ1-4	TRBD1	ASSQNGQGLSEKLF
TRBV9	TRBJ1-2	-	ASSVGSSYGYT
TRBV18	TRBJ2-2	-	ASSPSNTGELF
TRBV7-8	TRBJ2-2	TRBD1	ASSSRGQVTGELF
TRBV27	TRBJ1-5	-	ASRLWAGDQPQH
TRBV30	TRBJ2-7	TRBD2	AWSAGGLRSYEQY
TRBV24-1	TRBJ2-3	TRBD2	ATGGLAGTDTQY
TRBV10-3	TRBJ1-1	TRBD1	AIRTPGQGSGVNTEAF
TRBV29-1	TRBJ2-1	TRBD1	SVHRGNGYNEQF